This T cell receptor (beta chain) was sequenced in a study of cytomegalovirus exposure and HLA in healthy donors. Study-wide results and caveats: Associated with cytomegalovirus, according to the listing, were 150 to 200 TCR beta chains. As confirmed in vitro, a few CMV-associated chains were specific for CMV antigens. Most likely, a cluster of highly shared sequence variants arose as a sequencing artifact.

The PCR contained 60 Vbeta and 13 Jbeta primers. This table comes from immunoSEQ multiplex PCR, and its TCRdb copy is limited to in-frame clones, with some not included. The data show approximately 160,000 clones, with around 86% seen just once and roughly 1.9% held by the top ten. V lost 5 bases, J lost 5 bases, and 12 bases lay in between. The germline V gene has CDR1 SNHLY and CDR2 FYNNEI. CDR3 length: 13 residues. This clone has more than one count but fewer than ten. The antigen remains undetermined. The source of this sequence is a human donor in good health. What was sequenced was PBMCs. The V call is TRBV2, the J call TRBJ1-1; D might be TRBD1 (6 bases). CDR3 in amino acids: CASSKQGETEAFF. The CDR3 coding sequence is TGTGCCAGCAGTAAACAGGGAGAGACTGAAGCTTTCTTT.